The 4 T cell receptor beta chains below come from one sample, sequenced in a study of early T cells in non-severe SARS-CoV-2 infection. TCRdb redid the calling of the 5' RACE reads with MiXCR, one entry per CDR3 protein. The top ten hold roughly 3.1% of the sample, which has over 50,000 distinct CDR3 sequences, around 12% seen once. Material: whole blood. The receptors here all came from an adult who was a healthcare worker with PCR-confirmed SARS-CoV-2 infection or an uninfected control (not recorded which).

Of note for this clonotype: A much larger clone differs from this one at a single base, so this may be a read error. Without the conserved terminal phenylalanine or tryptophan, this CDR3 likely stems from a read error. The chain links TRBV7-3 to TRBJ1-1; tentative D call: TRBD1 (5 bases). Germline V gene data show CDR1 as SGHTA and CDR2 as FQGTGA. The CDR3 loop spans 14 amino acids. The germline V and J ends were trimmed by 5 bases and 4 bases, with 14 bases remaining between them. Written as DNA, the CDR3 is TGTGCCAGCAGCCCTTTGGGAGGGGCCACTGAAGCTTTCTCT. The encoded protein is CASSPLGGATEAFS.

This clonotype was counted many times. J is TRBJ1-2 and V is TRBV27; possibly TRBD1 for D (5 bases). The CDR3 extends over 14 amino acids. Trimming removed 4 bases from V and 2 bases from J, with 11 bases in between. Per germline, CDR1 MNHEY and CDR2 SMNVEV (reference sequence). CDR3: CASSSYAGNYGYTF. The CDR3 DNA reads TGTGCCAGCAGTTCATACGCAGGGAACTATGGCTACACCTTC.

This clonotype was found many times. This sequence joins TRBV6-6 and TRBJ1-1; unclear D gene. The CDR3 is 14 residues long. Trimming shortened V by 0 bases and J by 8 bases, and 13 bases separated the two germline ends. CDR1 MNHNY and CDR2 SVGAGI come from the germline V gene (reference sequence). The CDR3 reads CASSYSSGTREAFF. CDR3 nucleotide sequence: TGTGCCAGCAGTTACTCGAGTGGTACCAGGGAAGCTTTCTTT.

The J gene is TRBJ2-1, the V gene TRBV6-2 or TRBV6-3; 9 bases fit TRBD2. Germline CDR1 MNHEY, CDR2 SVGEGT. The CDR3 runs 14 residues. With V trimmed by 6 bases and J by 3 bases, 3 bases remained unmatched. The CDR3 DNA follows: TGTGCCAGCAGCCGACTAGCGGACTACAATGAGCAGTTCTTC. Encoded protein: CASSRLADYNEQFF.